A single sample gave rise to the 18 T cell receptor beta chains below, sequenced in a study of metastatic and nonmetastatic thyroid tumors. TCRdb re-analyzed the PCR reads through MiXCR. The table has a few thousand clones, roughly a third seen once; the top ten hold 27%. Each patient went into thyroid surgery without having received any treatment. Specimen: adjacent normal tissue. The receptors come from a male donor with papillary thyroid cancer or a benign thyroid nodule (not recorded which). Some clones in this sample may be carry-over from other donors' samples.

This clone has just a few counts. This sequence joins TRBV6-1 and TRBJ2-1; D possibly corresponds to TRBD1 (6 bases). The ends were cut back, 6 bases at V and 5 bases at J, with 14 bases in the middle. The germline gives CDR1 MNHNS, CDR2 SASEGT. There are 14 residues in the CDR3. CDR3 amino acids: CASSGTGINNEQFF. DNA of the CDR3: TGTGCCAGCAGCGGAACAGGGATCAACAATGAGCAGTTCTTC.

This clone was counted only a few times. The chain employs TRBV6-2 or TRBV6-3 and TRBJ2-1; D uncertain. CDR1 MNHEY and CDR2 SVGEGT come from the germline V gene. The CDR3 sequence is 13 residues long. V lost 2 bases and J lost 7, with 9 bases in between. The chain's CDR3 is CASSYTAANEQFF. Written as DNA, the CDR3 is TGTGCCAGCAGTTACACCGCCGCGAATGAGCAGTTCTTC.

This clone was picked up a small number of times. J is TRBJ2-5 and V is TRBV6-6; D tentatively reads TRBD1 or TRBD2 (6 bases each). The CDR3 contains 15 residues. CDR1 is MNHNY and CDR2 is SVGAGI in the germline V gene (reference sequence). Trimming removed 3 bases at V and 5 bases at J, with 16 bases between. CDR3 amino acids: CASSYSRGAGETQYF. CDR3 in DNA: TGTGCCAGCAGTTATAGTAGGGGGGCCGGGGAGACCCAGTACTTC.

The V call is TRBV20-1, the J call TRBJ1-5, with D unresolved. The CDR3 sequence is 13 residues long. Germline CDR1 is DFQATT and CDR2 is SNEGSKA (reference sequence). The V end was cut by 4 bases, the J end by 3 bases, with 10 bases between. The CDR3 bases are TGCAGTGCTAAAGGACCGATCAATCAGCCCCAGCATTTT. This gives the protein CSAKGPINQPQHF.

This chain connects TRBV7-9 to TRBJ2-2; D not resolved. CDR3 length equals 12 residues. Germline V CDR1 and CDR2: SEHNR, FQNEAQ (reference sequence). V was shortened by 8 bases and J by 5 bases, with 9 bases between the two germline ends. CDR3 sequence (DNA): TGTGCCAGCGAGGCTATGACCGGGGAGCTGTTTTTT. It translates to CASEAMTGELFF.

The gene calls are TRBV20-1 and TRBJ2-6; no reliable D call. The germline V and J ends were trimmed by 6 bases and 0 bases, with 15 bases remaining between them. This CDR3 contains 16 residues. CDR1 and CDR2 (germline): DFQATT, SNEGSKA (reference sequence). CDR3 nucleotides: TGCAGTGCCTCGCGGCGCTACCTCTCTGGGGCCAACGTCCTGACTTTC. The encoded protein is CSASRRYLSGANVLTF.

About this clone itself: Since no conserved phenylalanine or tryptophan closes the CDR3, a read error is the likely cause. This rearrangement joins TRBV6-5 to TRBJ2-7, with 9 bases fitting TRBD1. The CDR3 is 17 amino acids. Trimming at V came to 0 bases and at J to 2 bases, leaving 8 bases not matched to a gene. In germline, CDR1 is MNHEY, CDR2 SVGAGI. The CDR3 region is CASSYSGQRQGAYEQYI. Written as DNA, the CDR3 is TGTGCCAGCAGTTACTCGGGCCAGAGACAGGGGGCCTACGAGCAGTACATC.

This clone was found a few times. V is TRBV15 and J is TRBJ2-3, with D hard to call. Germline V CDR1 and CDR2: LNHNV, YYDKDF (reference sequence). With 0 bases removed from V and 8 bases from J, the gap between germline ends came to 12 bases. The CDR3 length is 14 residues. CDR3 loop: CATSRERRSGTQYF. DNA of the CDR3: TGTGCCACCAGCAGAGAAAGAAGGTCGGGTACGCAGTATTTT.

This clone is labeled large. This chain joins TRBV7-3 and TRBJ1-1, with 7 bases that match TRBD1. Germline-derived CDR1 and CDR2 are SGHTA and FQGTGA. This CDR3 region has 14 residues. The ends lost 5 bases at V and 5 bases at J; junction bases unmatched: 8. The CDR3 loop reads CASSLQQGSTEAFF. The CDR3 coding sequence is TGTGCCAGCAGCCTCCAACAGGGGTCAACTGAAGCTTTCTTT.

This clone was detected only a few times. The chain couples TRBV7-2 to TRBJ1-2; D is ambiguous. V lost 4 bases and J lost 8, with 14 bases in between. The germline V gene has CDR1 SGHTA and CDR2 FQGNSA. This CDR3 contains 13 residues. CDR3 nucleotides: TGTGCCAGCAGCTCGTACATATCTCGGGGCTACACCTTC. Protein product: CASSSYISRGYTF.

The chain links TRBV30 to TRBJ1-2; no definite D call. The germline V gene has CDR1 GTSNPN and CDR2 SVGIG (reference sequence). The CDR3 contains 13 residues. V dropped 2 bases and J dropped 7 bases, with 14 bases sitting between them. The chain's CDR3 is CAWSRGMKFGYTF. The CDR3 nucleotides read TGTGCCTGGAGTAGAGGGATGAAATTTGGCTACACCTTC.

V is TRBV27 and J is TRBJ2-3; D ambiguous. Germline-derived CDR1 and CDR2 are MNHEY and SMNVEV (reference sequence). This CDR3 spans 15 amino acids. With 6 bases removed from V and 4 bases from J, the gap between germline ends came to 17 bases. This chain's CDR3 is CASSNSGRGPDTQYF. The CDR3 nucleotides are TGTGCCAGCAGCAACAGTGGGCGCGGTCCAGATACGCAGTATTTT.

This clone showed up just a few times. The chain combines TRBV6-5 with TRBJ2-7; D is unclear. The V and J ends lost 2 bases and 0 bases respectively, with 5 bases between them. This CDR3 contains 13 residues. CDR1 and CDR2 from the germline V gene are MNHEY and SVGAGI. The CDR3 here is CASSYGGSYEQYF. The CDR3 bases are TGTGCCAGCAGTTACGGCGGCTCCTACGAGCAGTACTTC.

This clone occurred a few times. The chain has TRBV11-2 and TRBJ1-2, with a tentative D call TRBD1 (5 bases). Germline CDR1 is SGHAT and CDR2 is FQNNGV. Between the trimmed V and J ends, which lost 2 bases and 8 bases, there was a span of 9 bases. This CDR3 contains 12 residues. The CDR3 reads CASSLIRGGYTF. The CDR3 nucleotides are TGTGCCAGCAGCTTAATTCGGGGGGGCTACACCTTC.

This rearrangement joins TRBV18 to TRBJ2-3, with D possibly matching TRBD2 (6 bases). Germline V CDR1 and CDR2: KGHSH, LQKENI. CDR3 length: 14 residues. Trimming cost V 8 bases and J 3 bases, with 15 bases left between them. This CDR3 reads CASPPMGRTDTQYF. The CDR3 nucleotides are TGTGCCAGCCCCCCTATGGGGAGGACAGATACGCAGTATTTT.

The rearrangement uses TRBV20-1 and TRBJ2-7; the match to TRBD2 covers 8 bases. Germline V gene lookup returns CDR1 DFQATT and CDR2 SNEGSKA (reference sequence). The ends lost 4 bases at V and 5 bases at J; junction bases unmatched: 10. This CDR3 contains 14 residues. In DNA, the CDR3 is TGCAGTGCTACCTCACTAGCGGCAATGGACGAGCAGTACTTC. Translating gives CSATSLAAMDEQYF.

The chain carries TRBV7-2 and TRBJ2-7; TRBD2 agrees at 7 bases. Germline lookup yields CDR1 SGHTA and CDR2 FQGNSA. Trimming at V came to 3 bases and at J to 7 bases, leaving 12 bases not matched to a gene. This CDR3 spans 15 amino acids. The CDR3 sequence is CASSLGSAGALEQYF. CDR3 coding DNA: TGTGCCAGCAGCTTGGGGTCTGCGGGAGCCCTGGAGCAGTACTTC.

The chain links TRBV5-1 to TRBJ1-1; D is unresolved. The germline V gene has CDR1 SGHRS and CDR2 YFSETQ. Between the trimmed V and J ends, which lost 1 base and 4 bases, there was a span of 8 bases. This CDR3 spans 13 amino acids. Written as DNA, the CDR3 is TGCGCCAGCAGCTTGCTAGGGAGCACTGAAGCTTTCTTT. Encoded protein: CASSLLGSTEAFF.